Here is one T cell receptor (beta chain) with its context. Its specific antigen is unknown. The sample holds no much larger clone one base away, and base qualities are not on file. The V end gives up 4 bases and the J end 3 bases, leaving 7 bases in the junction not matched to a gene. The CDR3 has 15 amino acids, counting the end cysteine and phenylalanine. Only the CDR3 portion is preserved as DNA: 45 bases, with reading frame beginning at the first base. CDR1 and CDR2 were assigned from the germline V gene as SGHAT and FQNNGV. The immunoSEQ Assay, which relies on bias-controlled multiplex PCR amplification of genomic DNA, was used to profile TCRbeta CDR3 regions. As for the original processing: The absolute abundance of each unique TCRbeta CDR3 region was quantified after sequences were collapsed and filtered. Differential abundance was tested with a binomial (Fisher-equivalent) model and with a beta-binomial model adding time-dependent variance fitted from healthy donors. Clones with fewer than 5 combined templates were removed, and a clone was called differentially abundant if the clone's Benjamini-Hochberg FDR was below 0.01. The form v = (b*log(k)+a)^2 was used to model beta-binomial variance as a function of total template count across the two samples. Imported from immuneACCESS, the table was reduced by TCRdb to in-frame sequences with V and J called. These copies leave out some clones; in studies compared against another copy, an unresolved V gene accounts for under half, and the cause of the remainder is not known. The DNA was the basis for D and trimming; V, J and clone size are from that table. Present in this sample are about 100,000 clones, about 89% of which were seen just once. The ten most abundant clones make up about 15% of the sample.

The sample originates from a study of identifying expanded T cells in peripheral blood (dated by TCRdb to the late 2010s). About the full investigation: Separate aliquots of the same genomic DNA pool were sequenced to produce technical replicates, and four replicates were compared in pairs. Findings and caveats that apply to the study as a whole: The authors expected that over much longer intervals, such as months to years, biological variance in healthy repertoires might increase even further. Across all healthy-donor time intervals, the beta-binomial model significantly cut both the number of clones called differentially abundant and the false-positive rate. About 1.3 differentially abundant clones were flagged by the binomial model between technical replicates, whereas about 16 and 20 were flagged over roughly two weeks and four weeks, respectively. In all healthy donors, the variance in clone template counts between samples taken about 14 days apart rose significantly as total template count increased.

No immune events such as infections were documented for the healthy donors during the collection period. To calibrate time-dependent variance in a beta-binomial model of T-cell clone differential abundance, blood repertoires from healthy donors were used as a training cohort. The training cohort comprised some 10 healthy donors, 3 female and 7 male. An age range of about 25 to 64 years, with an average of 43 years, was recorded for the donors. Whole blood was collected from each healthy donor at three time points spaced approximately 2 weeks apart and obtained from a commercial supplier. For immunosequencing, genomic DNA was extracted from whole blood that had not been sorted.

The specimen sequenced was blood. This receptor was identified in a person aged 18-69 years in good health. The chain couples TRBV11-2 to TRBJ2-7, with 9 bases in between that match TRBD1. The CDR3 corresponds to CASSSPTGGGYEQYF. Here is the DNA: TGTGCCAGCAGCTCACCTACAGGGGGCGGCTACGAGCAGTACTTC.